This T cell receptor beta chain was captured in a study of blood T cells in healthy people across ages. Study-level points and caveats: The percentage of naive T cells correlated strongly with TCR beta diversity.

The authors extracted at least 5 micrograms of total RNA per sample. CDR3 length: 17 residues. The germline CDR1 and CDR2 sequences are KGHSH and LQKENI. Losses at the gene ends were 1 base for V and 4 bases for J; bases not matched to a gene: 11. Combining a sample-barcoded 5' primer with a J-beta primer mix, a second PCR ran for roughly 7 to 11 cycles. A single record per CDR3 protein comes from TCRdb applying MiXCR to the 5' RACE reads. The sample records more than 800,000 distinct CDR3 sequences, more than 35% being singletons. Comments on this clonotype: Its antigen remains unknown.

The genes are TRBV18 and TRBJ2-5; 8 bases map to TRBD1. The sequenced material came from blood. The receptor was isolated from a woman aged 55 to 70 in good health. The CDR3 is CASSPRPNGQGRETQYF. The CDR3 coding sequence is TGTGCCAGCTCACCACGCCCTAACGGACAGGGACGAGAGACCCAGTACTTC.